Reported below is one T cell receptor beta chain. The sample comes from a study of PD-L1 blockade in urothelial cancer. Study as a whole: The researchers analyzed blood 3 weeks (second dose) and 6 weeks after treatment start. Per blood sample, T cells had a median of approximately 150,000.

Here immunoSEQ multiplex PCR was the method, and the copy in TCRdb shows in-frame clones only, minus some. This sample carries around 63,000 clones, 75% to 85% of them seen once, and the ten largest clones take roughly 1.5%. Documented time point: pretreatment peripheral blood. Each individual provided 1 to 8 samples (taken pretreatment and on-treatment). V shed 1 base and J shed 5 bases, with 15 bases lying between them. In germline, CDR1 is SGHTA, CDR2 FQGNSA. The CDR3 is 15 amino acids. Source: PBMCs, taken around atezolizumab (anti-PD-L1) treatment. The rearrangement joins TRBV7-2 to TRBJ2-7; a weak D match, TRBD2 (6 bases). The origin of this receptor is a man aged 70-80 years with urothelial cancer. CDR3 sequence (DNA): TGTGCCAGCAGCTTAGTCTTGGGACGGGAGAACGAGCAGTACTTC. Amino acid sequence: CASSLVLGRENEQYF.